The entry that follows covers one T cell receptor beta chain sequence. Antigen: not known. The length of the CDR3 is 16 residues. Trimming cost V 4 bases and J 1 base; bases outside gene matches: 8. From germline, CDR1 is MNHEY and CDR2 SMNVEV (reference sequence). The entry originates in a study of cytomegalovirus exposure and HLA in healthy donors. The study's findings and limits: The dataset shows that most TCR sequences were rare, while some public TCRs occurred in many donors. It was about 150 TCR beta chains that were listed as cytomegalovirus-associated. The tendency of first-cohort TCR clusters to co-occur in the 90 to 150 validation repertoires was the finding of a later analysis.

Sequencing used immunoSEQ multiplex PCR; TCRdb keeps in-frame clones, though not all of them. Of roughly 300,000 clones listed, 87% were seen once; the top ten hold approximately 1.2%. Sequenced material: PBMCs. The TCR comes from a woman aged 30 to 39 in good health and CMV-seropositive. The chain has TRBV27 and TRBJ2-3; 7 bases agree with TRBD2. The CDR3 protein is CASSSPGLGGTDTQYF. The CDR3 region has the DNA TGTGCCAGCAGTTCCCCCGGACTAGGCGGCACAGATACGCAGTATTTT.